The 31 T cell receptor beta chains in this list originate from one sample, sequenced in a study of control samples from healthy donors and cancer patients. The repertoire was sequenced with immunoSEQ multiplex PCR; TCRdb's copy has only in-frame clones and lacks some. The table records about 170,000 clones, 70% to 90% of them present only once. Sequenced material: blood. The receptors were sampled from a woman aged 25 to 39 in good health.

The chain carries TRBV6-5 and TRBJ2-6; tentative D call: TRBD2 (5 bases). CDR3 length: 13 residues. V dropped 6 bases and J dropped 2 bases, with 5 bases sitting between them. Germline values: CDR1 MNHEY, CDR2 SVGAGI. Here the CDR3 reads CASRLAGANVLTF. The CDR3 DNA follows: TGTGCCAGCAGACTAGCTGGGGCCAACGTCCTGACTTTC.

This chain connects TRBV11-2 to TRBJ2-7; no definite D call. Germline-derived CDR1 and CDR2 are SGHAT and FQNNGV. This CDR3 comprises 11 residues. Trimming stripped 1 base from V and 2 bases from J, with 0 bases between. The chain's CDR3 is CASSLAYEQYF. CDR3 DNA: TGTGCCAGCAGCTTAGCCTACGAGCAGTACTTC. Filled out from reference TRBV11-2 and TRBJ2-7, the complete variable domain reads EAGVAQSPRYKIIEKRQSVAFWCNPISGHATLYWYQQILGQGPKLLIQFQNNGVVDDSQLPKDRFSAERLKGVDSTLKIQPAKLEDSAVYLCASSLAYEQYFGPGTRLTVT.

The genes are TRBV30 and TRBJ1-5, with D unclear. CDR1 is GTSNPN, CDR2 SVGIG, per germline (reference sequence). V shed 2 bases and J shed 6 bases, with 11 bases lying between them. This CDR3 has 13 residues. This CDR3 reads CAWSLTVLQPQHF. CDR3 nucleotide sequence: TGTGCCTGGAGTCTCACAGTTCTTCAGCCCCAGCATTTT.

In its sample, this clone was seen once. This sequence joins TRBV30 and TRBJ1-2, with D unresolved. Trimming cost V 0 bases and J 3 bases, with 8 bases left between them. Germline CDR1 GTSNPN, CDR2 SVGIG (reference sequence). CDR3 length: 13 residues. The CDR3 spells CAWSVGNDYGYTF. CDR3 coding DNA: TGTGCCTGGAGTGTTGGCAACGACTATGGCTACACCTTC.

The rearrangement links TRBV7-2 to TRBJ2-1, with 11 bases aligning to TRBD2. V gave up 5 bases and J gave up 5 bases; unmatched junction bases: 5. The CDR3 consists of 15 residues. The V gene's germline CDR1 is SGHTA and CDR2 FQGNSA. The CDR3 spells CASSLGLAGHNEQFF. The CDR3 DNA is TGTGCCAGCAGCCTCGGACTAGCGGGCCACAATGAGCAGTTCTTC.

This chain connects TRBV7-9 to TRBJ2-1; D is perhaps TRBD2 (6 bases). The germline V gene has CDR1 SEHNR and CDR2 FQNEAQ (reference sequence). Trimming shortened V by 5 bases and J by 7 bases, and 27 bases separated the two germline ends. CDR3 length equals 18 residues. The DNA of the CDR3 is TGTGCCAGCAGCGACCCCTCTCGGTTTCGGGACGGGGGAAATGAGCAGTTCTTC. This sequence encodes CASSDPSRFRDGGNEQFF.

The chain couples TRBV7-2 to TRBJ2-5; weak D call: TRBD1 (5 bases). Germline loops: CDR1 SGHTA, CDR2 FQGNSA. The CDR3 runs 16 residues. V was clipped by 2 bases and J by 0 bases, with 13 bases between them. The CDR3 nucleotides read TGTGCCAGCAGCTTATCGGTGACAGATTACCAAGAGACCCAGTACTTC. It translates to CASSLSVTDYQETQYF.

The rearrangement links TRBV1 to TRBJ2-5; TRBD2 was called by the table and not checked on the DNA. TRBV1 is classified as a pseudogene. The CDR3 is 18 residues long. The CDR3 DNA sequence: TGCACCAGCAGCCAAGAGGAAGCTAGCGGGAGGAGAGGGGAGACCCAGTACTTC. Protein: CTSSQEEASGRRGETQYF.

This chain uses TRBV29-1 with TRBJ1-1; tentatively, D is TRBD1 (5 bases). Germline values: CDR1 SQVTM, CDR2 ANQGSEA. The CDR3 has 16 amino acids. Trimming removed 7 bases at V and 1 base at J, with 22 bases between. CDR3 region: CSARAGQKGQNTEAFF. CDR3 in DNA: TGCAGCGCCCGAGCGGGGCAAAAAGGCCAGAACACTGAAGCTTTCTTT.

V is TRBV12-3 or TRBV12-4 and J is TRBJ2-1; weak D call: TRBD2 (5 bases). The length of the CDR3 is 13 residues. Trimming took 5 bases from V and 10 from J, leaving 15 bases between them. The CDR3 sequence: CASSAAPRREQFF. The CDR3 DNA reads TGTGCCAGCAGTGCAGCCCCGAGGAGGGAGCAGTTCTTC.

The chain is built from TRBV6-5 and TRBJ1-1; D not resolved. Germline lookup yields CDR1 MNHEY and CDR2 SVGAGI. The length of the CDR3 is 13 residues. With 6 bases removed from V and 4 bases from J, the gap between germline ends came to 12 bases. CDR3: CASRQDGSTEAFF. In DNA form, the CDR3 reads TGTGCCAGCAGGCAGGACGGATCCACTGAAGCTTTCTTT.

The genes are TRBV2 and TRBJ2-7, with TRBD1 matching over 8 bases. The CDR3 loop spans 14 amino acids. V dropped 4 bases and J dropped 5; count of bases not matched to a gene: 7. Per germline, CDR1 SNHLY and CDR2 FYNNEI. The CDR3 protein is CASSVRQGRNEQYF. DNA of the CDR3: TGTGCCAGCAGTGTCCGACAGGGGCGGAACGAGCAGTACTTC.

The V call is TRBV28, the J call TRBJ1-1, with D unclear. This CDR3 is built from 12 residues. The V gene's germline CDR1 is MDHEN and CDR2 SYDVKM. The ends were cut back, 5 bases at V and 10 bases at J, with 14 bases in the middle. The CDR3 is CASSPITVSAFF. The CDR3 region has the DNA TGTGCCAGCAGTCCAATTACTGTATCAGCTTTCTTT.

This clone was observed a single time. V and J are TRBV6-5 and TRBJ1-6; no definite D call. With 10 bases removed from V and 2 bases from J, the gap between germline ends came to 6 bases. The CDR3 sequence is 12 residues long. From germline, CDR1 is MNHEY and CDR2 SVGAGI. CDR3 sequence (DNA): TGTGCCACAAGTCCCTATAATTCACCCCTCCACTTT. This sequence encodes CATSPYNSPLHF.

V is TRBV30 and J is TRBJ1-6, with unresolved D. The CDR3 loop spans 12 amino acids. Trimming cost V 0 bases and J 7 bases, with 4 bases left between them. From germline, CDR1 is GTSNPN and CDR2 SVGIG (reference sequence). CDR3 sequence: CAWSVHNSPLHF. CDR3 DNA: TGTGCCTGGAGTGTTCACAATTCACCCCTCCACTTT.

The chain has TRBV2 and TRBJ1-2, with TRBD1 as a possible D gene (5 bases). Germline CDR1 is SNHLY and CDR2 is FYNNEI. This CDR3 is built from 13 residues. The V end lost 6 bases, the J end lost 2 bases, and 10 bases lay between the germline ends. Written as DNA, the CDR3 is TGTGCCAGCAGGGAGTGGGGGAACTATGGCTACACCTTC. Its translation: CASREWGNYGYTF. Full variable domain (remainder filled in from reference TRBV2 and TRBJ1-2): EPEVTQTPSHQVTQMGQEVILRCVPISNHLYFYWYRQILGQKVEFLVSFYNNEISEKSEIFDDQFSVERPDGSNFTLKIRSTKLEDSAMYFCASREWGNYGYTFGSGTRLTVV.

This clone was counted once. This chain joins TRBV6-5 and TRBJ2-7; no definite D call. Germline CDR1 and CDR2: MNHEY and SVGAGI. CDR3 length: 13 residues. The V gene lost 4 bases and the J gene lost 3 bases, with 10 bases spanning the gap. The CDR3 protein is CASSSIRDYEQYV. DNA of the CDR3: TGTGCCAGCAGTTCTATCAGAGACTACGAGCAGTACGTC.

The J gene is TRBJ1-1, the V gene TRBV3-1 (or the pseudogene TRBV3-2); D is unresolved. CDR1 is LGHDT and CDR2 is YNNKEL in the germline V gene (reference sequence). This CDR3 has 16 amino acids. With 1 base removed from V and 6 bases from J, the gap between germline ends came to 18 bases. CDR3 in amino acids: CASSQASGAPAAEAFF. In DNA, the CDR3 is TGTGCCAGCAGCCAAGCGTCGGGTGCCCCGGCCGCTGAAGCTTTCTTT.

J is TRBJ2-2 and V is TRBV24-1; TRBD2 might be the D (7 bases). The CDR3 runs to 16 residues. The V end was cut by 4 bases, the J end by 7 bases, with 18 bases between. Germline loops: CDR1 KGHDR, CDR2 SFDVKD. The CDR3 DNA follows: TGTGCCACCAGTGACCCTCTCGGGGGGCAGGACGGGGAGCTGTTTTTT. As protein: CATSDPLGGQDGELFF.

The V gene is TRBV7-8, the J gene TRBJ2-2; possible D gene TRBD2, 6 bases. The V gene lost 0 bases and the J gene lost 4 bases, with 24 bases spanning the gap. Germline CDR1 is SGHVS and CDR2 is FQNEAQ. The CDR3 extends over 20 amino acids. CDR3 residues: CASSLAVPSREWSGTGELFF. DNA for the CDR3: TGTGCCAGCAGCTTAGCGGTACCCAGTCGGGAGTGGAGTGGCACCGGGGAGCTGTTTTTT.

The chain uses TRBV5-8 and TRBJ1-4, with D perhaps matching TRBD1 (6 bases). The germline CDR1 and CDR2 sequences are SGHTS and YDEGEE. This CDR3 has 15 amino acids. The V end lost 0 bases, the J end lost 8 bases, and 14 bases lay between the germline ends. The CDR3 reads CASSLGGLSGEKLFF. In DNA form, the CDR3 reads TGTGCCAGCAGCTTGGGGGGGCTCAGTGGAGAAAAACTGTTTTTT.

The chain joins TRBV11-3 to TRBJ2-1, with D tentatively TRBD1 (6 bases). The CDR3 consists of 15 residues. V gave up 2 bases and J gave up 3 bases, with 11 bases separating them. Germline V lookup: CDR1 SGHNT, CDR2 YENEEA. The CDR3 nucleotides read TGTGCCAGCAGCTTATACAGGGCGCACTACAATGAGCAGTTCTTC. Encoded protein: CASSLYRAHYNEQFF.

The CDR3: CASSSRRETQYF. The CDR3 nucleotides read TGCGCCAGCAGCTCTAGACGAGAGACCCAGTACTTC. The genes are TRBV5-1 and TRBJ2-5; unclear D gene. This CDR3 comprises 12 residues. The germline CDR1 and CDR2 sequences are SGHRS and YFSETQ. V was trimmed by 3 bases and J by 4 bases, leaving 7 bases between them.

V gene TRBV29-1 combines with J gene TRBJ2-1, with unresolved D. V lost 7 bases, J lost 9 bases, and 13 bases lay in between. Looked up from germline, CDR1 is SQVTM and CDR2 is ANQGSEA. The CDR3 is 11 residues long. The CDR3 bases are TGCAGCGGTGGTTTAGGTGGTGAGCAGTTCTTC. This translates into CSGGLGGEQFF.

This chain links TRBV2 with TRBJ2-7; D is perhaps TRBD1 or TRBD2 (5 bases each). This CDR3 contains 15 residues. Germline V gene sequence: CDR1 SNHLY, CDR2 FYNNEI. The ends were cut back, 1 base at V and 3 bases at J, with 13 bases in the middle. In DNA, the CDR3 is TGTGCCAGCAGTGAAGGGGCAGGGACCTTCTACGAGCAGTACTTC. This gives the protein CASSEGAGTFYEQYF.

The table lists this clone with a count of one. The chain carries TRBV15 and TRBJ1-4; no definite D call. The CDR3 is 15 amino acids. Trimming removed 1 base at V and 8 bases at J, with 14 bases between. Germline CDR1 reads LNHNV; CDR2 reads YYDKDF (reference sequence). CDR3 amino acids: CATSRVRALGEKLFF. The CDR3 DNA is TGTGCCACCAGCAGAGTTCGAGCCCTCGGGGAAAAACTGTTTTTT.

The V call is TRBV4-1, the J call TRBJ1-4; possible D gene TRBD1, 5 bases. CDR3 length: 13 residues. V was shortened by 1 base and J by 8 bases, with 8 bases between the two germline ends. Germline CDR1 and CDR2: MGHRA and YSYEKL. The CDR3 DNA reads as TGCGCCAGCAGCCAAGCAGGGCGGGAAAAACTGTTTTTT. Its protein is CASSQAGREKLFF.

This clone was found once. The CDR3 DNA follows: TGCGCCAGCAGCCAAGATATAGGAACCTATGGCTACACCTTC. Residues: CASSQDIGTYGYTF. This chain joins TRBV4-1 and TRBJ1-2; D gene unclear. The CDR3 consists of 14 residues. Trimming left V 0 bases short and J 4 bases short, with 9 bases between. CDR1 is MGHRA and CDR2 is YSYEKL in the germline V gene.

V is TRBV4-1 and J is TRBJ2-7; 9 nucleotides match TRBD2. This CDR3 has 15 residues. Germline V gene sequence: CDR1 MGHRA, CDR2 YSYEKL. The ends lost 4 bases at V and 5 bases at J; junction bases unmatched: 9. The CDR3 coding sequence is TGCGCCAGCAGCCGGCAGGGTGCGGGAGGGGACGAGCAGTACTTC. Encoded protein: CASSRQGAGGDEQYF.

CDR3 bases: TGCGCCAGCAGCCAGACAGGAGACTATGGCTACACCTTC. It is translated as CASSQTGDYGYTF. The chain couples TRBV5-1 to TRBJ1-2, with D tentatively TRBD1 (6 bases). V lost 4 bases and J lost 3, with 10 bases in between. Germline assignment: CDR1 SGHRS and CDR2 YFSETQ. The CDR3 extends over 13 amino acids.

The chain uses TRBV7-9 and TRBJ1-5; the match to TRBD1 covers 9 bases. The CDR3 consists of 15 residues. CDR1 and CDR2 (germline): SEHNR, FQNEAQ (reference sequence). The J segment lost 6 bases and the V segment lost 5 bases, leaving 8 bases of the junction unmatched. The DNA of the CDR3 is TGTGCCAGCAGCCCCGCGGGACAGGGCGGTCAGCCCCAGCATTTT. It codes for CASSPAGQGGQPQHF.